Given below is one TCR beta chain in context. This receptor's antigen is unknown. No per-base quality is available; no much larger clone lies one base away. The data are from a study of hypomethylating agent response in myelodysplastic syndrome (dated by TCRdb to the early 2020s). Some background on the complete study: The hypomethylating agent given was azacitidine in about 70% of the 11 patients and decitabine in 3 of 11 patients. Of the myelodysplastic syndrome patients in the cohort, several were male and 2 were female. Patients had a mean age of approximately 69 +/- 5.7 years, and a diploid cytogenetic profile was the most common. The mutation found most frequently was TET2, which appeared in 5 of the 11 patients. Roughly 5 patients did not respond, whereas roughly six responded with either complete response or hematologic improvement. Response was defined as complete response or hematologic improvement, and patients meeting neither criterion were classed as non-responders.

Bulk bone marrow was analyzed without sorting T-cell subsets. Bone marrow from some 11 myelodysplastic syndrome patients was immunosequenced for TCR beta CDR3 regions before and after hypomethylating agent therapy. To track the repertoire longitudinally, every patient provided one baseline bone marrow along with two to three bone marrows taken at different post-treatment timepoints. Genomic DNA was isolated from whole bone marrow, and DNA quality was assessed with TapeStation, NanoDrop OneC and PicoGreen assays. The library was obtained by the immunoSEQ multiplex PCR assay. Survey resolution was applied, with two replicates of approximately 200 ng each being run for a total of approximately 400 ng of DNA per sample. Using multiplex PCR primers aimed at V and J genes, the hsTCRB kit picked up rearranged TCRB sequences in genomic DNA. The CDR3 region was amplified in a first PCR of roughly 33 cycles using the QIAGEN Multiplex PCR Kit. Sample barcodes and Illumina adapters were added to each replicate in a roughly 8-cycle second PCR. A QuantStudio 6 together with the KAPA library quantification kit was used to quantify the pooled libraries. Around 14 pM of pooled libraries went onto an Illumina MiSeq for sequencing, using single-end reads of 156 cycles plus an index read of 15 cycles. Regarding the original processing steps: Of fewer than 200,000 unique clonotypes, less than 2% were flagged by VDJdb annotation as previously reported viral-epitope-specific clonotypes. Raw reads were processed into normalized, annotated TCRB repertoires with the immunoSEQ Data Assistant and immunoSEQ Analyzer. BioAnalyzer and version 0.6.5 of the immunarch R package were the tools used for clonotype analysis. Before richness was estimated, every repertoire was downsampled to the clone count of the smallest repertoire. Clonotypes were classified as expanded, contracted or novel by Fisher's exact tests, with novel defined as zero frequency before treatment. GLIPH2 clustered significantly changed CDR3 beta sequences using simulation_depth=1000 and kmer_min_depth=3, excluding CDR3s shorter than five residues. TCRdb stores this immuneACCESS table with in-frame sequences only. Part of the clones is absent; in the studies checked, under half of the shortfall reflects unresolved V genes, and no reason is known for the rest. V, J and clone size derive from that table, while D and trimming were established from the DNA sequence. Recorded for this sample are approximately 6,000 clones; roughly 87% of them occurred a single time. The ten largest clones capture 15% of the sample.

The study at large found these results: Because the healthy control donors and the MDS patients were not matched by age, the comparison between MDS and healthy samples could have been affected. Novel clonotypes appeared more often in responders, whereas non-responders had more contracted clonotypes after treatment. No significant change in richness, rarefaction diversity or clonality was detected after hypomethylating agent treatment, either across all patients or within response groups. The cohort was small, with only about 10 patients analyzed. A possible recognition of novel MDS antigens by the shared GLIPH2 clusters was not confirmed and needs experimental validation.

The specimen was bone marrow, collected before or after starting hypomethylating agent treatment for myelodysplastic syndrome (not recorded which). The TCR comes from a human donor with myelodysplastic syndrome.

The DNA reads TGTGCCAGCAGTCGGGCGGGGGCAGATACGCAGTATTTT. Its coded protein is CASSRAGADTQYF. The chain links TRBV6-5 with TRBJ2-3, and 7 junctional nucleotides match TRBD2. Here V drops 5 bases and J drops 4 bases, and the junction holds 3 bases not matched to any gene. Looking up the germline V gene yields CDR1 MNHEY and CDR2 SVGAGI. Measured from the cysteine to the phenylalanine, the CDR3 is 13 residues long. Only the CDR3 portion is preserved as DNA: 39 bases, with reading frame beginning at the first base.